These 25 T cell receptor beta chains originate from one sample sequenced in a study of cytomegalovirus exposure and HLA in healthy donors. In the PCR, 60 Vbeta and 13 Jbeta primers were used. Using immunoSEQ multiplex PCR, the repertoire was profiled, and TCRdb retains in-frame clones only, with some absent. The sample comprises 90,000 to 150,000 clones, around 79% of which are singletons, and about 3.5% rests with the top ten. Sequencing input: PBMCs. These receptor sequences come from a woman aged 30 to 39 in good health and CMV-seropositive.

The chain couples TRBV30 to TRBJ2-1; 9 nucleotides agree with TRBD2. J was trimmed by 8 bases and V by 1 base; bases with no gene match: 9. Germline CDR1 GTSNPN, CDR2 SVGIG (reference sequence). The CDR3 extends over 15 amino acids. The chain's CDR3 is CAWSEYAGGPDEQFF. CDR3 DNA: TGTGCCTGGAGTGAGTACGCGGGGGGGCCTGATGAGCAGTTCTTC.

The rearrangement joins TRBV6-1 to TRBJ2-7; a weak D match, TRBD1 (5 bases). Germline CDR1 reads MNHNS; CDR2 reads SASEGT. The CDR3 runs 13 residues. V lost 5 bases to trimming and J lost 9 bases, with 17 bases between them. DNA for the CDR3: TGTGCCAGCAGTCTGGACACTCCCGGTCGGCAGTACTTC. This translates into CASSLDTPGRQYF.

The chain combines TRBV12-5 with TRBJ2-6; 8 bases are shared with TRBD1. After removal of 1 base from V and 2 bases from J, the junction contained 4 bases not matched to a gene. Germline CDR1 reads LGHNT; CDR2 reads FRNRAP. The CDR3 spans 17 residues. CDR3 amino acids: CASGLAQTGAGANVLTF. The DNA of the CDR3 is TGTGCTAGTGGTTTGGCTCAGACAGGGGCTGGGGCCAACGTCCTGACTTTC.

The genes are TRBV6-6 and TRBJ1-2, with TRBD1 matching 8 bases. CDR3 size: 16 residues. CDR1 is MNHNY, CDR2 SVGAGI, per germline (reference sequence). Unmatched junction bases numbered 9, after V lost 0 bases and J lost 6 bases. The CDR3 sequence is CASSYSTQGAWDGYTF. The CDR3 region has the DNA TGTGCCAGCAGTTACTCGACCCAGGGGGCGTGGGATGGCTACACCTTC.

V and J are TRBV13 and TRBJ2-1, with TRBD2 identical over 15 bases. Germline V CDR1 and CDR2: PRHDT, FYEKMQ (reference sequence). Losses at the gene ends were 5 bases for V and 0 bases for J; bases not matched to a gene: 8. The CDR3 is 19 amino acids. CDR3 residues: CASSQRTSGGVNSYNEQFF. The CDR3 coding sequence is TGTGCCAGCAGCCAGAGGACTAGCGGGGGGGTGAACTCCTACAATGAGCAGTTCTTC.

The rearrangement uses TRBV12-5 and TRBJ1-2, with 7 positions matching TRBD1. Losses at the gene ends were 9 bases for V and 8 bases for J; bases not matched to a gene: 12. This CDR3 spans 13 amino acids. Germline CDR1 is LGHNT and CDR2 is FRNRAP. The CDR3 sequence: CARHPDREEGYTF. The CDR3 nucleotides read TGTGCTAGGCACCCTGACAGGGAAGAGGGCTACACCTTC. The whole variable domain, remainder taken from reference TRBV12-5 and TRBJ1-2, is DARVTQTPRHKVTEMGQEVTMRCQPILGHNTVFWYRQTMMQGLELLAYFRNRAPLDDSGMPKDRFSAEMPDATLATLKIQPSEPRDSAVYFCARHPDREEGYTFGSGTRLTVV.

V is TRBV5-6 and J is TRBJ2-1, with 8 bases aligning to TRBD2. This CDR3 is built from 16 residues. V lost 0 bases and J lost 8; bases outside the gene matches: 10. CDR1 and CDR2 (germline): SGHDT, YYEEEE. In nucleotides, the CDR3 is TGTGCCAGCAGCTTGGCTCTGGCGGGGGGCAGCGATGAGCAGTTCTTC. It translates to CASSLALAGGSDEQFF.

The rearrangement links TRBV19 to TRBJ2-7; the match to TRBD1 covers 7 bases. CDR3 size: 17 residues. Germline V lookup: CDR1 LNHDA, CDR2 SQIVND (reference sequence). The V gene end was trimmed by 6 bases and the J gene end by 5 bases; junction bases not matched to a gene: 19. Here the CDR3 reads CASSTRTGASARNEQYF. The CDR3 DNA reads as TGTGCCAGTAGCACCCGAACAGGGGCCAGCGCAAGGAACGAGCAGTACTTC.

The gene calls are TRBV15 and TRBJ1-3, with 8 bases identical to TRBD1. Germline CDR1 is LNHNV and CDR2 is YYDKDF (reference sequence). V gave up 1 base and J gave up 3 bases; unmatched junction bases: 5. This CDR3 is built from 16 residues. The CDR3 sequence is CATSRAGQGGGNTIYF. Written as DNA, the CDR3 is TGTGCCACCAGCAGAGCCGGACAGGGAGGTGGAAACACCATATATTTT.

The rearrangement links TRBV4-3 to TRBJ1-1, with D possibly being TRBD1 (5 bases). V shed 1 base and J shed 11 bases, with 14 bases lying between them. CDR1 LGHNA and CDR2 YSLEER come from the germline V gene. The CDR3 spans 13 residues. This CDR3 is CASSQVRGNMAFF. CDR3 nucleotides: TGCGCCAGCAGCCAAGTCCGGGGGAACATGGCTTTCTTT.

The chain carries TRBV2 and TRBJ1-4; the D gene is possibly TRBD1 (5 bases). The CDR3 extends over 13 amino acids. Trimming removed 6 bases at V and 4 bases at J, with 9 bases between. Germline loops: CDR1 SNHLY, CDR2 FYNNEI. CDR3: CASSLRVNEKLFF. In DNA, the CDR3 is TGTGCCAGCAGCCTCAGGGTTAATGAAAAACTGTTTTTT. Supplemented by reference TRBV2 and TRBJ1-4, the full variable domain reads EPEVTQTPSHQVTQMGQEVILRCVPISNHLYFYWYRQILGQKVEFLVSFYNNEISEKSEIFDDQFSVERPDGSNFTLKIRSTKLEDSAMYFCASSLRVNEKLFFGSGTQLSVL.

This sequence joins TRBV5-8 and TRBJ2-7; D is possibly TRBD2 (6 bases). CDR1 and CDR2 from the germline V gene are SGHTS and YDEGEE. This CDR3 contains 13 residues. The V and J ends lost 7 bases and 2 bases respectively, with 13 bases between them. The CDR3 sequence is CASDRGEAYEQYF. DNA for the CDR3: TGTGCCAGCGATCGAGGGGAGGCCTACGAGCAGTACTTC.

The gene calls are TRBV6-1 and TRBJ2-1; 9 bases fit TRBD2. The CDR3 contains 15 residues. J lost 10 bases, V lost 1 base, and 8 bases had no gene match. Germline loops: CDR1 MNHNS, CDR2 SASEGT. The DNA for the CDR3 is TGTGCCAGCAGTGAAGTTAGCCTAGCGGGGTACGAGCAGTTCTTC. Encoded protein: CASSEVSLAGYEQFF.

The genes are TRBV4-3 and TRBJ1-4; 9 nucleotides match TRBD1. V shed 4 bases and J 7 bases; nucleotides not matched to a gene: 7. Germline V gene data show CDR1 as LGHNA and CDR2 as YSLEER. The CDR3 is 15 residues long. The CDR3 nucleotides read TGCGCCAGCAGCCCGGGGACAGGGAGGAGTGAAAAACTGTTTTTT. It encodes CASSPGTGRSEKLFF.

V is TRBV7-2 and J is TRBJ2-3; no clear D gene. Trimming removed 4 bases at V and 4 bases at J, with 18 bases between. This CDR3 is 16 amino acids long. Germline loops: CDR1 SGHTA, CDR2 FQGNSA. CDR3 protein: CASSSLPPLVSDTQYF. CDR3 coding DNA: TGTGCCAGCAGCTCTCTCCCCCCCCTAGTATCAGATACGCAGTATTTT.

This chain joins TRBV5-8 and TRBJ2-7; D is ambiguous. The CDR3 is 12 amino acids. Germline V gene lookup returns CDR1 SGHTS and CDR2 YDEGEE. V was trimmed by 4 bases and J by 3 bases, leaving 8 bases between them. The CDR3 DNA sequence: TGTGCCAGCAGCACCGACAACTACGAGCAGTACTTC. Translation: CASSTDNYEQYF.

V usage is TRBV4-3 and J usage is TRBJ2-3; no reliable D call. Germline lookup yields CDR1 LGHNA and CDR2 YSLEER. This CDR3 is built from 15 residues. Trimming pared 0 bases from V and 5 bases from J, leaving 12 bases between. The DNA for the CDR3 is TGCGCCAGCAGCCAAGATCTCCTAGAGGTAGATACGCAGTATTTT. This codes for CASSQDLLEVDTQYF.

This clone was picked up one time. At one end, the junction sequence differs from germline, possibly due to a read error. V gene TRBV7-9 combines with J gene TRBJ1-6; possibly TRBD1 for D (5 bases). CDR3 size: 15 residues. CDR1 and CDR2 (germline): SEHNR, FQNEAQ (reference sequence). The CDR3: CSSSTRAPGDSPLHF. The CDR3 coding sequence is TGTTCCAGCAGCACCCGGGCCCCGGGGGATTCACCCCTCCACTTT.

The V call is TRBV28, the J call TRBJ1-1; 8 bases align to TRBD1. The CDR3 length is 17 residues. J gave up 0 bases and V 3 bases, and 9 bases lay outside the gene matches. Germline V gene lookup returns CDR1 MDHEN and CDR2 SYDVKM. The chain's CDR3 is CASSFPRQGTVNTEAFF. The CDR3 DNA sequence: TGTGCCAGCAGTTTCCCTCGACAGGGGACGGTGAACACTGAAGCTTTCTTT.

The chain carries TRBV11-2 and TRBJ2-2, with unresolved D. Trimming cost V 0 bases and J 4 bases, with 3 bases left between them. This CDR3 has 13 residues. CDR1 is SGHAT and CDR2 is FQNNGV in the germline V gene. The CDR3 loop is CASSLDLTGELFF. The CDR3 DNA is TGTGCCAGCAGCTTAGACCTCACCGGGGAGCTGTTTTTT.

CDR3 sequence reads: CSVAGGMETQYF. In nucleotides, the CDR3 is TGCAGCGTGGCGGGGGGAATGGAGACCCAGTACTTC. The chain is built from TRBV29-1 and TRBJ2-5, with 8 bases identical to TRBD2. V was pared by 6 bases and J by 5 bases, with 5 bases of the junction left unmatched. CDR1 is SQVTM, CDR2 ANQGSEA, per germline. The CDR3 spans 12 residues. Complete variable domain (other parts from reference TRBV29-1 and TRBJ2-5): SAVISQKPSRDICQRGTSLTIQCQVDSQVTMMFWYRQQPGQSLTLIATANQGSEATYESGFVIDKFPISRPNLTFSTLTVSNMSPEDSSIYLCSVAGGMETQYFGPGTRLLVL.

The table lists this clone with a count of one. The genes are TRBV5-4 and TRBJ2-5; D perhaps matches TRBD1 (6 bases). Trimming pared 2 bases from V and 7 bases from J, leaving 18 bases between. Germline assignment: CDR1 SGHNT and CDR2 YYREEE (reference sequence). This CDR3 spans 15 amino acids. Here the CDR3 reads CASSFFDRREGTQYF. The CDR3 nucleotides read TGTGCCAGCAGCTTCTTCGACAGGAGAGAAGGGACCCAGTACTTC.

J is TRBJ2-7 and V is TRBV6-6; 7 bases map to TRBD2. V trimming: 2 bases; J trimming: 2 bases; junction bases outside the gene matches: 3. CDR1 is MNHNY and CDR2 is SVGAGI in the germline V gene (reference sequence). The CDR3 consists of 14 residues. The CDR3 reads CASSYVGGTYEQYF. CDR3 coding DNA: TGTGCCAGCAGTTACGTGGGGGGGACCTACGAGCAGTACTTC.

The CDR3 is CASSPDSRNYGYTF. DNA of the CDR3: TGCGCCAGCAGCCCAGACAGTCGTAACTATGGCTACACCTTC. This chain uses TRBV5-1 with TRBJ1-2, with D possibly being TRBD1 (5 bases). The V and J ends lost 4 bases and 1 base respectively, with 11 bases between them. This CDR3 is 14 amino acids long. Germline values: CDR1 SGHRS, CDR2 YFSETQ.

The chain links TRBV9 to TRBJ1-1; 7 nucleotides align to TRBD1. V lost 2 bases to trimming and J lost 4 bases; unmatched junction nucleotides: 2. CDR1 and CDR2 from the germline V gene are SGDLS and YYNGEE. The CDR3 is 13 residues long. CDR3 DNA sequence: TGTGCCAGCAGCGTCACAGGGGTCACTGAAGCTTTCTTT. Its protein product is CASSVTGVTEAFF.